This T cell receptor (beta chain) was obtained from a study of OX40 agonist ivuxolimab in advanced cancers. The wider study: A mean age of roughly 60 years, range roughly 20 to 85, was recorded, and over 65% were male. Findings and caveats of the study: Clonal expansion was among the lowest in partial responders at 0.1-3.0 mg/kg, especially CD8+. CD4+ and CD8+ blood T cells expanded clonally by week 6 at 0.1 to 3.0 mg/kg.

Produced via immunoSEQ multiplex PCR; TCRdb's table is partial and in-frame only. The data hold about 67,000 clones, with 88% observed a single time. This CDR3 contains 15 residues. Germline assignment: CDR1 SGHRS and CDR2 YFSETQ. The J segment lost 4 bases and the V segment lost 0 bases, leaving 6 bases of the junction unmatched. As concerns this clone: The antigen is unknown.

The rearrangement uses TRBV5-1 and TRBJ1-1, with 7 bases fitting TRBD1. The sample in question was CD4+ or CD8+ T cells sorted from blood, obtained in a trial of the OX40 agonist ivuxolimab. This clonotype was sampled from an adult with an advanced solid tumor such as melanoma, head and neck, liver or kidney cancer. CDR3 sequence reads: CASSLDGQVGTEAFF. CDR3 in DNA: TGCGCCAGCAGCTTGGACGGACAGGTAGGCACTGAAGCTTTCTTT.